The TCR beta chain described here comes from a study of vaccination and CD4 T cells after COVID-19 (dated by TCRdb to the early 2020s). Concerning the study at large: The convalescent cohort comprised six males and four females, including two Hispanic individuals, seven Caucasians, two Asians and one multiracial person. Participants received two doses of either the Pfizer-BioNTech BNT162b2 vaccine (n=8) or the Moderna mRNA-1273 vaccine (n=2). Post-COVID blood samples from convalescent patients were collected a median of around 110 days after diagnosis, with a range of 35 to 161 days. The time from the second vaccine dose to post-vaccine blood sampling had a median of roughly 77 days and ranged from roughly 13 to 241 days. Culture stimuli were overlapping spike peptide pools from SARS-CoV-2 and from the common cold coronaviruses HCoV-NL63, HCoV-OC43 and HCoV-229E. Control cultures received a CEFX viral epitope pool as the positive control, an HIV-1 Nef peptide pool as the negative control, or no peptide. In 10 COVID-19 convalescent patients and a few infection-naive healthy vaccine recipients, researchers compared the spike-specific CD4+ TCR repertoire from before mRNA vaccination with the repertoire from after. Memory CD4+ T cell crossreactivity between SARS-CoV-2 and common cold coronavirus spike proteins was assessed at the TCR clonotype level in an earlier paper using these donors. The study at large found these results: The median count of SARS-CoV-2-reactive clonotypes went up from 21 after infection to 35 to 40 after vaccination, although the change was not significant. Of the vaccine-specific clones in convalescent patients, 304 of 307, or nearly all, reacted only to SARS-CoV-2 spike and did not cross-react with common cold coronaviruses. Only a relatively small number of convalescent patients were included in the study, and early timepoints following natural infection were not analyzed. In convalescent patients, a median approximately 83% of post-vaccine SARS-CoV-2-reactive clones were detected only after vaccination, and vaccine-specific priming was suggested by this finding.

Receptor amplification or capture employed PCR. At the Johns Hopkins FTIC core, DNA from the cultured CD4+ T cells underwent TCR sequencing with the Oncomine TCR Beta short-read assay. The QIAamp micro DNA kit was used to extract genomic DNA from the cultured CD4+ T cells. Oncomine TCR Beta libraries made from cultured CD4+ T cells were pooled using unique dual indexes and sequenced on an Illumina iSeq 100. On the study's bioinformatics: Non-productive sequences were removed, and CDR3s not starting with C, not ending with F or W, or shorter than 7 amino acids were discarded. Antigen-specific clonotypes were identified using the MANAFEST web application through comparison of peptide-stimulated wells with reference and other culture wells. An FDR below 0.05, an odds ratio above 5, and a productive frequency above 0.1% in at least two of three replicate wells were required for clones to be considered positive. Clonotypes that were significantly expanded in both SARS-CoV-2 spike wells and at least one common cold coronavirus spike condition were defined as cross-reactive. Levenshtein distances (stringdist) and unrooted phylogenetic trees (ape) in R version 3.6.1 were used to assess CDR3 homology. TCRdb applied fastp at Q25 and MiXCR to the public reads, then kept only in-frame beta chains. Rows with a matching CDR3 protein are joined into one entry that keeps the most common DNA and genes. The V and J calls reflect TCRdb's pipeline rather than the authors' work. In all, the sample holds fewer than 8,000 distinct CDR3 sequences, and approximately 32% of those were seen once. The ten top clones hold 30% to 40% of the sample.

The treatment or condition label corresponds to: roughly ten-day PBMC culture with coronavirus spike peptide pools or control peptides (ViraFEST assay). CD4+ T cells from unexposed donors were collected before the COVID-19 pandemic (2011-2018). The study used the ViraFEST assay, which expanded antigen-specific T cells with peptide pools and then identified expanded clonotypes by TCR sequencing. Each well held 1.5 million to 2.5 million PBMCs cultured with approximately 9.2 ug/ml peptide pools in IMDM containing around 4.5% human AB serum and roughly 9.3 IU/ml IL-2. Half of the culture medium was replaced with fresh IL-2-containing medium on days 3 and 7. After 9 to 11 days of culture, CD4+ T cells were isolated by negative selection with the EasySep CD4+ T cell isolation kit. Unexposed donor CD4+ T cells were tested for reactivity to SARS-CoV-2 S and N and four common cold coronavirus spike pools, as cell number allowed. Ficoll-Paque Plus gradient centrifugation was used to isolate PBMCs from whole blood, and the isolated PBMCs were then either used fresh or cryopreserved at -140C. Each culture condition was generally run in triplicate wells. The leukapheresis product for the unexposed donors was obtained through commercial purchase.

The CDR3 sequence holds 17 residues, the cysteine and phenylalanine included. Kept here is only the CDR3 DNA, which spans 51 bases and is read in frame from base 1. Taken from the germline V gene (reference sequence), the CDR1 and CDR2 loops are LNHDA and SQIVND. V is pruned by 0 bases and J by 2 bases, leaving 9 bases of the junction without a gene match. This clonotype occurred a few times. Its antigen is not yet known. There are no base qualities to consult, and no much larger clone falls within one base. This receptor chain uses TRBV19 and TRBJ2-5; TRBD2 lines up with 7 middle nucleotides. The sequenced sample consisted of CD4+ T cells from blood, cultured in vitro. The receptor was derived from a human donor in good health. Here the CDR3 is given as CASSIDVGGVVQETQYF. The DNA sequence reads TGTGCCAGTAGTATAGATGTTGGGGGGGTGGTACAAGAGACCCAGTACTTC.